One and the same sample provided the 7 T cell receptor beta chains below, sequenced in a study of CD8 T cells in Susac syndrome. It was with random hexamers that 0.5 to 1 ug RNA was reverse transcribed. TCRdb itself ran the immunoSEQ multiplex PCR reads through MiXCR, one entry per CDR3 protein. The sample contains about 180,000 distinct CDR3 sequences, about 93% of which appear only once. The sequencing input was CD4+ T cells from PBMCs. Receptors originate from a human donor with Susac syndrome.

CDR3 coding DNA: TGTGCCTGGAGGCCAGTACAAGCCGGGGAGCTGTTTTTT. It yields the protein CAWRPVQAGELFF. The rearrangement joins TRBV30 to TRBJ2-2; D is unresolved. The ends were cut back, 3 bases at V and 6 bases at J, with 11 bases in the middle. CDR3 size: 13 residues. CDR1 GTSNPN and CDR2 SVGIG come from the germline V gene (reference sequence).

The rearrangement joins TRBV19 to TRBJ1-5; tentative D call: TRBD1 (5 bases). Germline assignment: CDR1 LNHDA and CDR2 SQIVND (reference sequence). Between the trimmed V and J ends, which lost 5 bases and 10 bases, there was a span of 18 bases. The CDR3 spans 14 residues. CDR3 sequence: CASSLAGVVKPQHF. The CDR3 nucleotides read TGTGCCAGTAGTCTTGCGGGGGTAGTAAAACCCCAGCATTTT.

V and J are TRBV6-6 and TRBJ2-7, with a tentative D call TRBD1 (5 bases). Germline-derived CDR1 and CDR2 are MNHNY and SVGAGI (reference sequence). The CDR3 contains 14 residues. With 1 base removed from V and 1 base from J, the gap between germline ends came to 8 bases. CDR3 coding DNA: TGTGCCAGCAGTTACTTGCAGGGTTCCTACGAGCAGTACTTC. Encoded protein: CASSYLQGSYEQYF.

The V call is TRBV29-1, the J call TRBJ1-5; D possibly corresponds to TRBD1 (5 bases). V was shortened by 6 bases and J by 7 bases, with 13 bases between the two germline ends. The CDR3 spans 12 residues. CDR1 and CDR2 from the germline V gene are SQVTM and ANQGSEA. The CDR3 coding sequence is TGCAGCGTCCAAGGGGAGGGACAGCCCCAGCATTTT. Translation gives CSVQGEGQPQHF.

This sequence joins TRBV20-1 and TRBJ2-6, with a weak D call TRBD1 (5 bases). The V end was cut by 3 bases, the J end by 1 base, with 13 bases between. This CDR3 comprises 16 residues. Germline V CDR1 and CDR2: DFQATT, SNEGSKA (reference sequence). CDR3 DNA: TGCAGTGCTAGGGGCAGGGAAGGATCTGGGGCCAACGTCCTGACTTTC. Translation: CSARGREGSGANVLTF.

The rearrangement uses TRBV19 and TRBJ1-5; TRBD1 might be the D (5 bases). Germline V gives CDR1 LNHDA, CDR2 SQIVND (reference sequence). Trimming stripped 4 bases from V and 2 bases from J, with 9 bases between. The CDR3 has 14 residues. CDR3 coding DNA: TGTGCCAGTAGTAAGCGGGGGGGCAATCAGCCCCAGCATTTT. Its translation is CASSKRGGNQPQHF.

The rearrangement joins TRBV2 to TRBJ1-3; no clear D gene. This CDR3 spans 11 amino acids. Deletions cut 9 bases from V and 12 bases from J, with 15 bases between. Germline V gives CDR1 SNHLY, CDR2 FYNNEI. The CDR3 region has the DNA TGTGCCAGTATATTAACAAGGAACATATATTTT. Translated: CASILTRNIYF.